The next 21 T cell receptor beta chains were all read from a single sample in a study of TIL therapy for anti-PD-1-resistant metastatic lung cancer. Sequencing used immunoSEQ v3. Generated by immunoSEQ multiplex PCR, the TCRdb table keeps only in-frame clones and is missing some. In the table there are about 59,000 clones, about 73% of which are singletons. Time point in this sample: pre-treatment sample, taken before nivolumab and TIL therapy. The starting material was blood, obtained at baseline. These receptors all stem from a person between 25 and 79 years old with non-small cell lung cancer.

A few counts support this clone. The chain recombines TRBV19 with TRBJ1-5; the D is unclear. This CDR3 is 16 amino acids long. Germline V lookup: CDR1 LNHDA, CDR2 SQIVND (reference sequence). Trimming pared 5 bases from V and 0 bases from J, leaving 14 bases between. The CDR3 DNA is TGTGCCAGTAGTTACGGAGGAAGATATAGCAATCAGCCCCAGCATTTT. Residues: CASSYGGRYSNQPQHF.

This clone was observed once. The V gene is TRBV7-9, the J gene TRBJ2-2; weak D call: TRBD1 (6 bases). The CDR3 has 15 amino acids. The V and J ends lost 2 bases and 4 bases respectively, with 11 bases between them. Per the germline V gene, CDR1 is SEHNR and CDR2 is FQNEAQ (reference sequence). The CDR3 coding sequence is TGTGCCAGCAGCTTACAGGACAGACCCACCGGGGAGCTGTTTTTT. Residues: CASSLQDRPTGELFF.

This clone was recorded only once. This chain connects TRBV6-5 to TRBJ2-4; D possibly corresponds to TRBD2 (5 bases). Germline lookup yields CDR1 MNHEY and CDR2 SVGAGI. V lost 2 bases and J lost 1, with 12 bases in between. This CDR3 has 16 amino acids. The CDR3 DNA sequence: TGTGCCAGCAGTTACCGAGGGCCGGGGGCCAAAAACATTCAGTACTTC. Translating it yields CASSYRGPGAKNIQYF.

As DNA, the CDR3 is TGCGCCAGCAGCTTGGGACAGAACTTGAACTATGGCTACACCTTC. Translating gives CASSLGQNLNYGYTF. The V call is TRBV5-1, the J call TRBJ1-2; TRBD1 might be the D (5 bases). Germline CDR1 is SGHRS and CDR2 is YFSETQ. The CDR3 sequence is 15 residues long. Deletions cut 0 bases from V and 2 bases from J, with 11 bases between.

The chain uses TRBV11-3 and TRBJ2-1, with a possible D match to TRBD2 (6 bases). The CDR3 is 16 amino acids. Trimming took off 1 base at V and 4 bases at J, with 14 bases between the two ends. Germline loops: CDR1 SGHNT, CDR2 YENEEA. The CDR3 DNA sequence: TGTGCCAGCAGCTTAGCAACCGGGAGTCCATACAATGAGCAGTTCTTC. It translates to CASSLATGSPYNEQFF. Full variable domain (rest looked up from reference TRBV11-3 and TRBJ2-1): EAGVVQSPRYKIIEKKQPVAFWCNPISGHNTLYWYLQNLGQGPELLIRYENEEAVDDSQLPKDRFSAERLKGVDSTLKIQPAELGDSAVYLCASSLATGSPYNEQFFGPGTRLTVL.

CDR3 DNA sequence: TGTGCCAGTACCTCCCCAGACAGGACCTATCAGCCCCAGCATTTT. Translating gives CASTSPDRTYQPQHF. The genes are TRBV19 and TRBJ1-5, with D possibly TRBD1 on 6 matching bases. This CDR3 contains 15 residues. V was pared by 7 bases and J by 5 bases, with 18 bases between. CDR1 is LNHDA and CDR2 is SQIVND in the germline V gene (reference sequence). Using reference TRBV19 and TRBJ1-5 for the parts outside the CDR3, the full variable domain is DGGITQSPKYLFRKEGQNVTLSCEQNLNHDAMYWYRQDPGQGLRLIYYSQIVNDFQKGDIAEGYSVSREKKESFPLTVTSAQKNPTAFYLCASTSPDRTYQPQHFGDGTRLSIL.

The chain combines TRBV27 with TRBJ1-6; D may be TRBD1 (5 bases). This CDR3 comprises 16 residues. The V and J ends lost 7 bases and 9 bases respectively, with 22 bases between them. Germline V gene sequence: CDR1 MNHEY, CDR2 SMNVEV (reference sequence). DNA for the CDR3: TGTGCCAGCACCCACGGGTGGGGCGGAAGTAGTTCACCCCTCCACTTT. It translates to CASTHGWGGSSSPLHF.

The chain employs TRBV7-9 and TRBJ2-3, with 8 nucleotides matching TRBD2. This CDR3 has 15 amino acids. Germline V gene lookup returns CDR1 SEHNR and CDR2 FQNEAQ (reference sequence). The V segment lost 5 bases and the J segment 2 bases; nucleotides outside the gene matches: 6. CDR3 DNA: TGTGCCAGCAGCCCGGAGCGGGGGCACACAGATACGCAGTATTTT. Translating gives CASSPERGHTDTQYF.

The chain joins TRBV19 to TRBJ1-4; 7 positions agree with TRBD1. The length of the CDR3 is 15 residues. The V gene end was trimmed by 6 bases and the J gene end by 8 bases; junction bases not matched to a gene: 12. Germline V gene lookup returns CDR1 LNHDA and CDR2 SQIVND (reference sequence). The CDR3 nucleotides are TGTGCCAGTAGCCGGAGAGGGGGCGCCGACGAAAAACTGTTTTTT. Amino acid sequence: CASSRRGGADEKLFF.

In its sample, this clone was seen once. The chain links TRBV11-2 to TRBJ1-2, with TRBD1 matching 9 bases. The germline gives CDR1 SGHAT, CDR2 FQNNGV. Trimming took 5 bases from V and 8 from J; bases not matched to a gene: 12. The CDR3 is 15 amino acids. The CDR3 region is CASSVPGQGFRGYTF. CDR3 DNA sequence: TGTGCCAGCAGCGTCCCGGGACAGGGATTTCGAGGCTACACCTTC.

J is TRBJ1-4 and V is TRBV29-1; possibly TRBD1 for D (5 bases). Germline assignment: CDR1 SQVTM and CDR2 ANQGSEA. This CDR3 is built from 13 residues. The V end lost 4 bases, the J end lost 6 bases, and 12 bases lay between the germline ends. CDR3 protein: CSVARAPDEKLFF. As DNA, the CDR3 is TGCAGCGTTGCCAGGGCCCCGGATGAAAAACTGTTTTTT.

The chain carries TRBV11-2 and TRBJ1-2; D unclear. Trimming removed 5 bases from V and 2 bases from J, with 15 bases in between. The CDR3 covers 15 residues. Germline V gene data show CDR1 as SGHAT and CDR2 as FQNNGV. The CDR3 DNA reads TGTGCCAGCAGCCTTCTGGACCTACAAAACTATGGCTACACCTTC. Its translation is CASSLLDLQNYGYTF.

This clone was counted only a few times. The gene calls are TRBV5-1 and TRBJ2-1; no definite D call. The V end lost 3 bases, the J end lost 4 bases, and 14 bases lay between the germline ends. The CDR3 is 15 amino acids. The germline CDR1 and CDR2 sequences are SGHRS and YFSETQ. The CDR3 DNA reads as TGCGCCAGCAGCTCCCGGATACATGGGTACAATGAGCAGTTCTTC. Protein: CASSSRIHGYNEQFF.

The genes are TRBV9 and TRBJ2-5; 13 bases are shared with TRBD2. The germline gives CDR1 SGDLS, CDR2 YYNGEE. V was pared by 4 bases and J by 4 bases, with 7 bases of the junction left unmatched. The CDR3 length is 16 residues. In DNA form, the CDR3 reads TGTGCCAGCAGCCCCTGGACTAGCGGGGGCTCAGAGACCCAGTACTTC. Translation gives CASSPWTSGGSETQYF.

The CDR3 region has the DNA TGTGCCAGCAGCTTAGGGGCTAGCCGGGTCTACAATGAGCAGTTCTTC. Translation gives CASSLGASRVYNEQFF. The chain employs TRBV11-2 and TRBJ2-1; TRBD2 is a possible D gene (5 bases). The ends were cut back, 1 base at V and 3 bases at J, with 13 bases in the middle. Germline V gene sequence: CDR1 SGHAT, CDR2 FQNNGV. The CDR3 totals 16 residues.

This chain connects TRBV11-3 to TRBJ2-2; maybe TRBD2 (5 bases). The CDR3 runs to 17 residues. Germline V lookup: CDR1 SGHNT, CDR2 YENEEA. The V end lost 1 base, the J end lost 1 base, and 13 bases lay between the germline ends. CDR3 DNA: TGTGCCAGCAGCTTAGGCGCTAGCTCCTTGAACACCGGGGAGCTGTTTTTT. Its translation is CASSLGASSLNTGELFF.

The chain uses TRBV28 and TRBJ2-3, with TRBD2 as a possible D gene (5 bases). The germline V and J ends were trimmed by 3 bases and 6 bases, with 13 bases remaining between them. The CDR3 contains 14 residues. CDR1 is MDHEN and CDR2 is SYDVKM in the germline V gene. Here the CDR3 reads CASSLAGKGDTQYF. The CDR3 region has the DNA TGTGCCAGCAGTTTGGCGGGCAAGGGCGATACGCAGTATTTT.

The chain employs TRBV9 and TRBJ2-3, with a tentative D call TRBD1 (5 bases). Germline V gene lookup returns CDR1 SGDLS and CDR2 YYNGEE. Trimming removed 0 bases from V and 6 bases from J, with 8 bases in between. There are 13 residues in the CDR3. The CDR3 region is CASSVGGADTQYF. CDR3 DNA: TGTGCCAGCAGCGTAGGGGGCGCGGATACGCAGTATTTT. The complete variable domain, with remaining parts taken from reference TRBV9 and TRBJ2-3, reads DSGVTQTPKHLITATGQRVTLRCSPRSGDLSVYWYQQSLDQGLQFLIQYYNGEERAKGNILERFSAQQFPDLHSELNLSSLELGDSALYFCASSVGGADTQYFGPGTRLTVL.

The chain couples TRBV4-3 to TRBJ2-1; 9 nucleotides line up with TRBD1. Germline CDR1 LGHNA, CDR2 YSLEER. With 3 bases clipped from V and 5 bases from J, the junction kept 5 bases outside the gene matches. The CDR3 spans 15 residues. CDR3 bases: TGCGCCAGCAGCCAGGGACAGGGTATCGACAATGAGCAGTTCTTC. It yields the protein CASSQGQGIDNEQFF.

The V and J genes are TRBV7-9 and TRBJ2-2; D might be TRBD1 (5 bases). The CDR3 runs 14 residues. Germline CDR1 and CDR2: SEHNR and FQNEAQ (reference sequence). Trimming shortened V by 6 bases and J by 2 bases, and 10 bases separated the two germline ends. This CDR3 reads CASSTGQNTGELFF. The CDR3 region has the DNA TGTGCCAGCAGTACCGGACAAAACACCGGGGAGCTGTTTTTT.

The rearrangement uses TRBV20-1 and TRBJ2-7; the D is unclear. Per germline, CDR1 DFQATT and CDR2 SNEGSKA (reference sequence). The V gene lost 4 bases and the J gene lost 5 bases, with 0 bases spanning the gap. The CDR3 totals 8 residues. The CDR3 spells CSANEQYF. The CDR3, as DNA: TGCAGTGCTAACGAGCAGTACTTC.